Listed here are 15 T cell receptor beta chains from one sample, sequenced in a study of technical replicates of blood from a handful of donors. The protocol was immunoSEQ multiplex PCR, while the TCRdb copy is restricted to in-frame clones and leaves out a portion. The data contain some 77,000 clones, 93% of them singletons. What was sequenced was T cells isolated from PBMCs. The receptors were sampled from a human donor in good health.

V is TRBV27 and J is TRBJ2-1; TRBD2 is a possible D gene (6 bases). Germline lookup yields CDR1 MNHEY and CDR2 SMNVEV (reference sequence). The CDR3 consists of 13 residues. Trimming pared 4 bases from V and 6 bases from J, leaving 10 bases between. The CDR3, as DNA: TGTGCCAGCAGTTACGGGAGCTCCAATGAGCAGTTCTTC. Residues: CASSYGSSNEQFF.

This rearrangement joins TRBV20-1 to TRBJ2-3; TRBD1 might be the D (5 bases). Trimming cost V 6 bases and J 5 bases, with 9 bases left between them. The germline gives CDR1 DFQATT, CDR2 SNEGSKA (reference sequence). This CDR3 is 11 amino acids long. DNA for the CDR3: TGCAGTGCGCCAAGGGGAGATACGCAGTATTTT. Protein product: CSAPRGDTQYF.

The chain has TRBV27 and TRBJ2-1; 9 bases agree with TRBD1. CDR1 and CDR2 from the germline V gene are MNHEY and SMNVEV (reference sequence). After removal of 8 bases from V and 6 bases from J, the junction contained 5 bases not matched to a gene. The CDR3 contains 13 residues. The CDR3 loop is CASGTGTFNEQFF. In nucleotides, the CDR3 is TGTGCCAGCGGGACAGGGACGTTCAATGAGCAGTTCTTC.

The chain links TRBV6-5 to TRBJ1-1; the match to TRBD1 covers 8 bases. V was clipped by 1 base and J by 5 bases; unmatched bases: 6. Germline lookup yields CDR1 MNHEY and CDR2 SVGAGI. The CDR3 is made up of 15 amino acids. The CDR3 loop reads CASSYYGQGGTEAFF. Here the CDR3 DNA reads TGTGCCAGCAGTTACTACGGACAGGGAGGGACTGAAGCTTTCTTT.

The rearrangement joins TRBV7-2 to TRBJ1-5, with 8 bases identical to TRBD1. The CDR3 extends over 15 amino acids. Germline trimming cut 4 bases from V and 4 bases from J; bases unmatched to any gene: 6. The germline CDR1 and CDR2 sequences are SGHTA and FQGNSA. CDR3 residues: CASSSLGTGNQPQHF. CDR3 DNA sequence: TGTGCCAGCAGCTCCCTAGGGACAGGTAATCAGCCCCAGCATTTT.

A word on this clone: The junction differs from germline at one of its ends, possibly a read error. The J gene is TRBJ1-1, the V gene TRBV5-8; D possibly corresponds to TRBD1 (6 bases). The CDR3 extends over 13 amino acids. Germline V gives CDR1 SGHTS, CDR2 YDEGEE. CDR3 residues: CASSLRGNAEAFF. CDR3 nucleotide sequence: TGTGCCAGCAGCTTGAGGGGGAACGCTGAAGCTTTCTTT. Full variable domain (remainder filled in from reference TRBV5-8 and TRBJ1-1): EAGVTQSPTHLIKTRGQQATLRCSPISGHTSVYWYQQALGLGLQFLLWYDEGEERNRGNFPPRFSGRQFPNYSSELNVNALELEDSALYLCASSLRGNAEAFFGQGTRLTVV.

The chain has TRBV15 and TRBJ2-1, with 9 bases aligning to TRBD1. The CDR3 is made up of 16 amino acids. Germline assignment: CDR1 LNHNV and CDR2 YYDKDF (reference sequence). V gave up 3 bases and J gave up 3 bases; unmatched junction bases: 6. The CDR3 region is CATSRPTGGYYNEQFF. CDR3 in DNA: TGTGCCACCAGCAGGCCCACAGGGGGCTACTACAATGAGCAGTTCTTC.

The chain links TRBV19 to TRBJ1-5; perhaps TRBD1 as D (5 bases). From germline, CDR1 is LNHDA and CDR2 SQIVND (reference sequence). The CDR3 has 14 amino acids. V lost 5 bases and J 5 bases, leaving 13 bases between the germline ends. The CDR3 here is CASSRGGWDQPQHF. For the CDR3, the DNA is TGTGCCAGTAGTCGTGGGGGGTGGGATCAGCCCCAGCATTTT. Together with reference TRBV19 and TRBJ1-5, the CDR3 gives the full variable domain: DGGITQSPKYLFRKEGQNVTLSCEQNLNHDAMYWYRQDPGQGLRLIYYSQIVNDFQKGDIAEGYSVSREKKESFPLTVTSAQKNPTAFYLCASSRGGWDQPQHFGDGTRLSIL.

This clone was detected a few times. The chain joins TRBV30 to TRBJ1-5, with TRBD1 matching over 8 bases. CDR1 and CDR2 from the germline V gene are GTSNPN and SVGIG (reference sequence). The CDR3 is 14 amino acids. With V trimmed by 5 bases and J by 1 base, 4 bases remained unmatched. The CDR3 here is CAWATGGSNQPQHF. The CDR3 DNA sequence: TGTGCCTGGGCCACAGGGGGGAGCAATCAGCCCCAGCATTTT.

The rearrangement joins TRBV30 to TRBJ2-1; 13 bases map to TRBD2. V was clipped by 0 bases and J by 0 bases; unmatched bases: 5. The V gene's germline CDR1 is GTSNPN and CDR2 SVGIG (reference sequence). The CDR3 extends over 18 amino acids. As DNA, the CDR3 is TGTGCCTGGAGTGTACTCAGGACTAGCGGGAGCTCCTACAATGAGCAGTTCTTC. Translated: CAWSVLRTSGSSYNEQFF.

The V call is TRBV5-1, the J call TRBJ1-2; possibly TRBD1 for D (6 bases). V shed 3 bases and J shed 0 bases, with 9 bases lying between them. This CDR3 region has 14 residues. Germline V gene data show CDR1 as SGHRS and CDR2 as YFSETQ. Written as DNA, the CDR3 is TGCGCCAGCAGCTCAGGGGAGCCTAACTATGGCTACACCTTC. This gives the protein CASSSGEPNYGYTF. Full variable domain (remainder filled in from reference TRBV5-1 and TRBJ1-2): KAGVTQTPRYLIKTRGQQVTLSCSPISGHRSVSWYQQTPGQGLQFLFEYFSETQRNKGNFPGRFSGRQFSNSRSEMNVSTLELGDSALYLCASSSGEPNYGYTFGSGTRLTVV.

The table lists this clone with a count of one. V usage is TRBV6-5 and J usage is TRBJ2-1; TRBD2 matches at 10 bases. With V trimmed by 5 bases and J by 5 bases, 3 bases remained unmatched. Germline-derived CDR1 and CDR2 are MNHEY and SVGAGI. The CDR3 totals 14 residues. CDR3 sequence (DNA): TGTGCCAGCAGTCACGGGACTAGCGACAATGAGCAGTTCTTC. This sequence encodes CASSHGTSDNEQFF.

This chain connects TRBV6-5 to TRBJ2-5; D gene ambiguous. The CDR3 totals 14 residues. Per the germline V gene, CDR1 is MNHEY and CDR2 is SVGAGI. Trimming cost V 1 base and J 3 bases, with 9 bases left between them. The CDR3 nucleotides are TGTGCCAGCAGTTACTTAACAGCTAAAGAGACCCAGTACTTC. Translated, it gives CASSYLTAKETQYF.

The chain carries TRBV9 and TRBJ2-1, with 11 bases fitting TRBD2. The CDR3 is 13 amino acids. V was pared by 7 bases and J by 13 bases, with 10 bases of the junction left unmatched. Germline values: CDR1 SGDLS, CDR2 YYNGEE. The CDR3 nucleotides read TGTGCCAGCGGAAGGGAACTAGCGGGAGTACAGTTCTTC. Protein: CASGRELAGVQFF.

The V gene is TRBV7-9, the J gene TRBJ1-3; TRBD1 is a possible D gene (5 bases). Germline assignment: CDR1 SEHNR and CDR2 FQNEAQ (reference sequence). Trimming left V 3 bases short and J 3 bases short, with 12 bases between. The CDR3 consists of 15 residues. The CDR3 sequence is CASSLGGVFGNTIYF. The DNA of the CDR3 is TGTGCCAGCAGCTTGGGGGGGGTCTTTGGAAACACCATATATTTT.